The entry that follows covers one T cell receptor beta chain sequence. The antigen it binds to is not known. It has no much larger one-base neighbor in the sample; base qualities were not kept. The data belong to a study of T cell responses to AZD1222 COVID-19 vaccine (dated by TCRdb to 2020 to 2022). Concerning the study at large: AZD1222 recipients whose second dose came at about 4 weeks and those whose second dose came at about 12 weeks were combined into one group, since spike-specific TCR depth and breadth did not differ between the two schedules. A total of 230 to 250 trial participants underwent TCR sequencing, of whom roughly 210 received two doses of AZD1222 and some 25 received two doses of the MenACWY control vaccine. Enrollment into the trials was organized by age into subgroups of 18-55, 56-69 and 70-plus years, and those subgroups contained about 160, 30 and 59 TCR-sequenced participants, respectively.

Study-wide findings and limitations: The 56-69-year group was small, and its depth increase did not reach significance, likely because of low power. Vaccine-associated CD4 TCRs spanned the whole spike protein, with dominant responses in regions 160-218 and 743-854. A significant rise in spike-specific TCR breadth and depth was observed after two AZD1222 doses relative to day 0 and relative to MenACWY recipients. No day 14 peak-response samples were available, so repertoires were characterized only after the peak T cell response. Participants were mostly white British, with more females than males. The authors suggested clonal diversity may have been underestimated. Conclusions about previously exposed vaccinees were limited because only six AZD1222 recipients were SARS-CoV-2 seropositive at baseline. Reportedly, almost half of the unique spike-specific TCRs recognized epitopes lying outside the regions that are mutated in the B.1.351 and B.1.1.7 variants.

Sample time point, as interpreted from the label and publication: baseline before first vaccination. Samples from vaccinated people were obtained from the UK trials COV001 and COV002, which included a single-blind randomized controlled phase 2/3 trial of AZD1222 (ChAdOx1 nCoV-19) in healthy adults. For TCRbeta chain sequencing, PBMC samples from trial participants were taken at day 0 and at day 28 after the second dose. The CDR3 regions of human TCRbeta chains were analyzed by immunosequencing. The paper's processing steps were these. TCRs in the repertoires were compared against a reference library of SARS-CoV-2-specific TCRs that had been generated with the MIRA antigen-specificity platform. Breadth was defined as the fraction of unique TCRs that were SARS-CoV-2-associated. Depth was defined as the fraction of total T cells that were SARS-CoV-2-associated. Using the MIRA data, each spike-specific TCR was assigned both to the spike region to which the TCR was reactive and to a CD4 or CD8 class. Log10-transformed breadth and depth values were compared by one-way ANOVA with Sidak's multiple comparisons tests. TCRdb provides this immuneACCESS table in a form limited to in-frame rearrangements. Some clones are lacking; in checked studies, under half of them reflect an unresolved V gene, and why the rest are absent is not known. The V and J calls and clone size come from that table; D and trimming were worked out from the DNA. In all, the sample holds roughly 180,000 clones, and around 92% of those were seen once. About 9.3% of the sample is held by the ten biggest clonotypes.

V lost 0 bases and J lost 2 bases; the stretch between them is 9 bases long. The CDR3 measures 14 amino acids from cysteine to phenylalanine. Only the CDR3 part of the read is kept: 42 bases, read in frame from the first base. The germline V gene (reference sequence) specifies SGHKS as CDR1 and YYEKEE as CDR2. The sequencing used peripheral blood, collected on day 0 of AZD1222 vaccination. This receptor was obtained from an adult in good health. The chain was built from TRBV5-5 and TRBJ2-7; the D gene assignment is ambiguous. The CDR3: CASSLGLVTYEQYF. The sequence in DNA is TGTGCCAGCAGCTTGGGTTTGGTAACCTACGAGCAGTACTTC. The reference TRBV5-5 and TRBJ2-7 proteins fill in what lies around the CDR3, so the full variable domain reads DAGVTQSPTHLIKTRGQQVTLRCSPISGHKSVSWYQQVLGQGPQFIFQYYEKEERGRGNFPDRFSARQFPNYSSELNVNALLLGDSALYLCASSLGLVTYEQYFGPGTRLTVT.